This T cell receptor beta chain derives from a study of cytomegalovirus exposure and HLA in healthy donors. Study observations and caveats: Earlier findings revealed that most TCR beta V segments proved productive either about 87% or about 30% of the time. Altogether, some 170 TCR beta chains were recorded as cytomegalovirus-associated. The CMV antigen specificity of a few CMV-associated chains was confirmed through in vitro analysis.

Per germline, CDR1 SNHLY and CDR2 FYNNEI. The CDR3 covers 14 residues. V lost 7 bases to trimming and J lost 3 bases; unmatched junction nucleotides: 6. The table lists this clone with a few counts. The antigen is not known. With 60 Vbeta and 13 Jbeta primers, the PCR was carried out. Per the original methods: Later reanalysis found around 80 million unique TCR beta chains, some 10 million of them shared. Libraries were prepared by immunoSEQ multiplex PCR; TCRdb keeps only in-frame clonotypes and omits some of them. V and J calls and clone size follow that table, whereas D and trimming were derived from the DNA. The sample carries some 150,000 clones, less than 10% recorded once.

The sequence came from a middle-aged man in good health and CMV-seronegative. The V gene is TRBV2, the J gene TRBJ1-5, with 7 bases lining up with TRBD1. Specimen: PBMCs. CDR3 bases: TGTGCCAGCATCGGAGACAGGGACAATCAGCCCCAGCATTTT. Amino acids: CASIGDRDNQPQHF. The full variable domain, its missing parts supplied by reference TRBV2 and TRBJ1-5, is EPEVTQTPSHQVTQMGQEVILRCVPISNHLYFYWYRQILGQKVEFLVSFYNNEISEKSEIFDDQFSVERPDGSNFTLKIRSTKLEDSAMYFCASIGDRDNQPQHFGDGTRLSIL.